The rows below give T cell receptor beta chains drawn from one sample of a study of blood T cell repertoires in COVID-19. Profiled with immunoSEQ multiplex PCR; TCRdb holds only in-frame clones, not every one. Among some 290,000 clones listed, 85% to 90% were seen once. The sequencing input was peripheral blood. All receptors derive from a woman younger than 45 with COVID-19, enrolled during active disease. The conserved cysteine and the conserved F or W are not part of the CDR3 here.

v_gene: TRBV5-1; CDR3aa: ASSLLLSDGYT
v_gene: TRBV11-1; CDR3aa: ASSHKTGGEQF
v_gene: TRBV18; CDR3aa: ASSPGQPGTDTQY
v_gene: TRBV6-1; CDR3aa: ASSEWGGSNQPQH
v_gene: TRBV5-6; CDR3aa: ASSRRDRGQDTQY
v_gene: TRBV7-8; CDR3aa: ASSFSWASEQY
v_gene: TRBV5-1; CDR3aa: ASSTTGEAGELF
v_gene: TRBV11-3; CDR3aa: ASSPPESPNIQY
v_gene: TRBV6-6; CDR3aa: ASTPGEPNYGYT
v_gene: TRBV18; CDR3aa: ASSPSGAINSPLH
v_gene: TRBV6-1; CDR3aa: ASSEAQGFPLH
v_gene: TRBV15; CDR3aa: ATSTFYSGNTIY
v_gene: TRBV6-5; CDR3aa: ASSFSANTGELF
v_gene: TRBV7-9; CDR3aa: ASSLARDTAYEQY
v_gene: TRBV7-2; CDR3aa: ASSPARASGEQY
v_gene: TRBV6-5; CDR3aa: ASKGALLSYEQY
v_gene: TRBV18; CDR3aa: ASGGQGGYEQY
v_gene: TRBV27; CDR3aa: ASSSGRFSEQY
v_gene: TRBV19; CDR3aa: ASSKGGTNQPQH
v_gene: TRBV4-1; CDR3aa: ASSQGTGGIYGYT
v_gene: TRBV11-3; CDR3aa: ASSLSGVPSYEQY
v_gene: TRBV3-1/TRBV3-2; CDR3aa: ASSRTSGSYEQY
v_gene: TRBV30; CDR3aa: AWSRTGGLGNIQY
v_gene: TRBV6-5; CDR3aa: ATKGGNGYT
v_gene: TRBV28; CDR3aa: ATGAAHYNEQF
v_gene: TRBV19; CDR3aa: ASSMGGNTEAF
v_gene: TRBV30; CDR3aa: AWSPLGQLRISGNTIY
v_gene: TRBV27; CDR3aa: ASSSSFGTILYEQY
v_gene: TRBV4-1; CDR3aa: ASSQGRNTEAF
v_gene: TRBV5-6; CDR3aa: ASSLLAGGAKEQY
v_gene: TRBV11-2; CDR3aa: ASSLEYGFTIY
v_gene: TRBV5-1; CDR3aa: ASRVNTGELF
v_gene: TRBV12-5; CDR3aa: ASGGGISSTDTQY
v_gene: TRBV6-5; CDR3aa: ASSDTGSDQPQH
v_gene: TRBV5-1; CDR3aa: ASSLRQGRSTGELF
v_gene: TRBV7-2; CDR3aa: ASSRWGAGLAGDTQY
v_gene: TRBV4-1; CDR3aa: ASSQGGAGGPREQY
v_gene: TRBV29-1; CDR3aa: SVEGDRAIQTQY
v_gene: TRBV15; CDR3aa: ATSRGVAGALDEQF
v_gene: TRBV7-9; CDR3aa: ASRRGGQPNTEAF
v_gene: TRBV11-2; CDR3aa: ASSPGLAGGLTYEQY
v_gene: TRBV3-1/TRBV3-2; CDR3aa: ASSHGGPYNEQF
v_gene: TRBV6-6; CDR3aa: ASSPDRDLLQNSPLH
v_gene: TRBV7-8; CDR3aa: ASSLVGHNYGYT
v_gene: TRBV28; CDR3aa: ASSFLAGEQF
v_gene: TRBV9; CDR3aa: ASSVWDTNFNTEAF
v_gene: TRBV6-6; CDR3aa: ASSRAGETQY
v_gene: TRBV29-1; CDR3aa: SVGDSPLSIGYT
v_gene: TRBV3-1/TRBV3-2; CDR3aa: ASREGGALEQY
v_gene: TRBV19; CDR3aa: ASNIRGSGEAF
v_gene: TRBV18; CDR3aa: ASSPPGPTQGNQPQH
v_gene: TRBV28; CDR3aa: ASSPRGTGGLQMHGYT
v_gene: TRBV6-5; CDR3aa: ASSLLGDRIYEQY
v_gene: TRBV4-1; CDR3aa: ASSQDLSHAETQY
v_gene: TRBV27; CDR3aa: ASSSPGQGRDEQY
v_gene: TRBV6-1; CDR3aa: ASSDDSIRGYT